These 9 T cell receptor beta chains share one sample of origin, sequenced in a study of a mutant IDH1 vaccine in newly diagnosed glioma. Time point: week 5, during vaccination. One vaccine dose held 300 ug of mutant IDH1 20-mer peptide and came with topical imiquimod. Profiled with immunoSEQ multiplex PCR; TCRdb holds only in-frame clones, not every one. The table lists 50,000 or so clones, roughly 73% of them singletons. No antigens are known for them. The input for sequencing was PBMCs, taken from a glioma patient whose treatment included an IDH1 peptide vaccine. Every receptor here comes from a woman in her thirties or forties with glioma.

V usage is TRBV10-3 and J usage is TRBJ1-4; TRBD1 is a possible D gene (6 bases). V lost 8 bases and J 8 bases, leaving 21 bases between the germline ends. The length of the CDR3 is 15 residues. Germline lookup yields CDR1 ENHRY and CDR2 SYGVKD. The CDR3 sequence: CAIPKVQQGEEKLFF. The CDR3 DNA reads TGTGCCATCCCAAAGGTACAACAGGGCGAAGAAAAACTGTTTTTT.

The chain links TRBV6-5 to TRBJ2-7; the D is unclear. V lost 2 bases to trimming and J lost 7 bases, with 18 bases between them. This CDR3 contains 15 residues. Looked up from germline, CDR1 is MNHEY and CDR2 is SVGAGI. The DNA of the CDR3 is TGTGCCAGCAGTTACCAACTGGGGTCCGACTGGGAGCAGTACTTC. This codes for CASSYQLGSDWEQYF.

The chain employs TRBV4-3 and TRBJ1-4; D is possibly TRBD1 (5 bases). Trimming removed 2 bases at V and 8 bases at J, with 21 bases between. There are 17 residues in the CDR3. Germline lookup yields CDR1 LGHNA and CDR2 YSLEER. DNA of the CDR3: TGCGCCAGCAGCCAAACTGGGACGGTGCGTCTACGGGAAAAACTGTTTTTT. Translated, it gives CASSQTGTVRLREKLFF.

In regard to this clone: Within the sample, other DNA sequences also encode this same CDR3. The chain uses TRBV5-1 and TRBJ2-3; 12 bases align to TRBD2. The germline CDR1 and CDR2 sequences are SGHRS and YFSETQ. This CDR3 spans 15 amino acids. V was clipped by 3 bases and J by 4 bases; unmatched bases: 3. DNA of the CDR3: TGCGCCAGCAGCTCAGGACTAGCGGGGTCAGATACGCAGTATTTT. It codes for CASSSGLAGSDTQYF. Full variable domain (missing parts from reference TRBV5-1 and TRBJ2-3): KAGVTQTPRYLIKTRGQQVTLSCSPISGHRSVSWYQQTPGQGLQFLFEYFSETQRNKGNFPGRFSGRQFSNSRSEMNVSTLELGDSALYLCASSSGLAGSDTQYFGPGTRLTVL.

The V call is TRBV2, the J call TRBJ2-2; 8 bases are a match to TRBD2. The CDR3 extends over 18 amino acids. From germline, CDR1 is SNHLY and CDR2 FYNNEI. J lost 7 bases, V lost 8 bases, and 21 bases had no gene match. In DNA form, the CDR3 reads TGTGCCAGCGTTGAAGGATCGCGGGGGGCAAAGATTCTCGGGGAGCTGTTTTTT. Its protein product is CASVEGSRGAKILGELFF.

The chain employs TRBV18 and TRBJ1-6; D possibly corresponds to TRBD1 (6 bases). The germline V and J ends were trimmed by 1 base and 8 bases, with 15 bases remaining between them. This CDR3 has 16 amino acids. Germline CDR1 and CDR2: KGHSH and LQKENI. CDR3 protein: CASSPLGAGTHSPLHF. The CDR3 coding sequence is TGTGCCAGCTCACCACTAGGGGCAGGGACACATTCACCCCTCCACTTT.

The rearrangement joins TRBV18 to TRBJ2-5; 11 positions agree with TRBD1. The CDR3 has 15 amino acids. V dropped 3 bases and J dropped 4; count of bases not matched to a gene: 4. CDR1 and CDR2 from the germline V gene are KGHSH and LQKENI. CDR3 nucleotides: TGTGCCAGCTCACCGCCGGGACAGGGGGGAGAGACCCAGTACTTC. It encodes CASSPPGQGGETQYF.

The chain has TRBV7-2 and TRBJ1-3; possibly TRBD1 for D (5 bases). CDR1 and CDR2 from the germline V gene are SGHTA and FQGNSA. The V and J ends lost 2 bases and 0 bases respectively, with 11 bases between them. This CDR3 has 16 amino acids. The CDR3 spells CASSLNRGLSGNTIYF. CDR3 in DNA: TGTGCCAGCAGCTTAAACCGGGGCCTCTCTGGAAACACCATATATTTT.

The V gene is TRBV5-1, the J gene TRBJ2-1, with 12 bases matching TRBD2. The CDR3 is made up of 17 amino acids. Germline CDR1 is SGHRS and CDR2 is YFSETQ. V lost 5 bases and J lost 6; bases outside the gene matches: 12. CDR3 sequence reads: CASRLAGGMTSVNEQFF. The CDR3 nucleotides are TGCGCCAGCAGACTAGCGGGGGGCATGACCTCTGTCAATGAGCAGTTCTTC. Looking up the rest from reference TRBV5-1 and TRBJ2-1 gives the full variable domain: KAGVTQTPRYLIKTRGQQVTLSCSPISGHRSVSWYQQTPGQGLQFLFEYFSETQRNKGNFPGRFSGRQFSNSRSEMNVSTLELGDSALYLCASRLAGGMTSVNEQFFGPGTRLTVL.